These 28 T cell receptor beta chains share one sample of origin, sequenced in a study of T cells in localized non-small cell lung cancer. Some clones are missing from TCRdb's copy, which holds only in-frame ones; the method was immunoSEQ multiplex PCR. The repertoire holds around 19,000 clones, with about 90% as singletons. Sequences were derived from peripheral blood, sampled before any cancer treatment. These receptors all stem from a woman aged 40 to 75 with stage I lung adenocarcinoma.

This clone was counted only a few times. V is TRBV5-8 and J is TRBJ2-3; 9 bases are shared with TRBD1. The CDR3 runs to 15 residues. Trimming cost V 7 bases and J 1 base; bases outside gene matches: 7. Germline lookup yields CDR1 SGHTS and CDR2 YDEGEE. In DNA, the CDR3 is TGTGCCAGCCGCGCGGGGGACAGGGGCACAGATACGCAGTATTTT. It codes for CASRAGDRGTDTQYF.

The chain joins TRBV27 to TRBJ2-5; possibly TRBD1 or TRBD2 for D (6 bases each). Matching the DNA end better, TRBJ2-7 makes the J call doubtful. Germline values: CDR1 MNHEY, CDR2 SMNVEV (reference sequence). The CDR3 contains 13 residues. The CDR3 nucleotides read TGTGCCAGCAGGAGGGGGGCAACGGGCGAGCAGTACTTC. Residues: CASRRGATGEQYF.

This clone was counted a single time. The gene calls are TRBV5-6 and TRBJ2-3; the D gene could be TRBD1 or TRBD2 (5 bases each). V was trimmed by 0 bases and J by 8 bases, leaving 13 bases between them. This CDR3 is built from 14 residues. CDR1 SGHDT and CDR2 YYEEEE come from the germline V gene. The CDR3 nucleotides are TGTGCCAGCAGCTTGGGGGGGTCGGCCGGTACGCAGTATTTT. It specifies CASSLGGSAGTQYF.

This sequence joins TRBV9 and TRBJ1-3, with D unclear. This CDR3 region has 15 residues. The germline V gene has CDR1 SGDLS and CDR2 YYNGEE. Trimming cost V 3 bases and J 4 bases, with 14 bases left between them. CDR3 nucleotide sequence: TGTGCCAGCAGCGCTTATTGGGGAGACGGAAACACCATATATTTT. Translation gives CASSAYWGDGNTIYF.

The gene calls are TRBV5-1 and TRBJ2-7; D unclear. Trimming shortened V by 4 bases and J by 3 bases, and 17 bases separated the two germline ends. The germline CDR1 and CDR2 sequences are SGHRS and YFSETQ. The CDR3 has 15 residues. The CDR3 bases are TGCGCCAGCAGCCCGGGTCAGAACCCTCTCTACGAGCAGTACTTC. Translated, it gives CASSPGQNPLYEQYF.

CDR3 nucleotides: TGTGCCAGTAGTATAGGGGACAGGGGGCTCTACGAGCAGTACTTC. Its protein is CASSIGDRGLYEQYF. This chain uses TRBV19 with TRBJ2-7; 12 nucleotides agree with TRBD1. The germline V gene has CDR1 LNHDA and CDR2 SQIVND (reference sequence). This CDR3 is 15 amino acids long. The trim removed 1 base at V and 3 bases at J, leaving 1 base unmatched.

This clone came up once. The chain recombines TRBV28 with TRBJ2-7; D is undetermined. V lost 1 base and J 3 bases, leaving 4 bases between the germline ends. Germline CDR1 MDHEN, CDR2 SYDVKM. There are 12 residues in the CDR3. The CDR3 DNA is TGTGCCAGCAGTTTATCCCGCTACGAGCAGTACTTC. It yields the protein CASSLSRYEQYF.

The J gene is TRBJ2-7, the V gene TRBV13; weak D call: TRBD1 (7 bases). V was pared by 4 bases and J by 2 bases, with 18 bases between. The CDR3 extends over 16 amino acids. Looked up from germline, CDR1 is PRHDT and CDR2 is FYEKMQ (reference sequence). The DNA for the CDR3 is TGTGCCAGCAGCTCCCGGGGGCAGGGGGACGCCTACGAGCAGTACTTC. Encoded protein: CASSSRGQGDAYEQYF.

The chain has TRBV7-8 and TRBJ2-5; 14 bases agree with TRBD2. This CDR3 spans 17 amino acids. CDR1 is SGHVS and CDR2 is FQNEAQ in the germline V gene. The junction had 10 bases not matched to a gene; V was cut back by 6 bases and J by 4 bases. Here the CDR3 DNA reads TGTGCCAGCAGTCGTGGGACTAGCGGGGGTCCATTAGAGACCCAGTACTTC. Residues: CASSRGTSGGPLETQYF.

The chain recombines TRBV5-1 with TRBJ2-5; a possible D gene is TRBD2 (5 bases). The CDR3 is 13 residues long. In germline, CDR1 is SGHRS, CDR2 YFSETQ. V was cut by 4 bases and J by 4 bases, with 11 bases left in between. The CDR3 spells CASSKEVGETQYF. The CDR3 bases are TGCGCCAGCAGCAAGGAGGTCGGAGAGACCCAGTACTTC.

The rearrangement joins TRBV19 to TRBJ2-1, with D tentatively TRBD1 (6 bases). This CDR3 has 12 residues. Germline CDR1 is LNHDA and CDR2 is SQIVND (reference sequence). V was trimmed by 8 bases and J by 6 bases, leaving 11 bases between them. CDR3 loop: CASSPDSNEQFF. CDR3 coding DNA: TGTGCCAGTTCGCCGGACAGCAATGAGCAGTTCTTC.

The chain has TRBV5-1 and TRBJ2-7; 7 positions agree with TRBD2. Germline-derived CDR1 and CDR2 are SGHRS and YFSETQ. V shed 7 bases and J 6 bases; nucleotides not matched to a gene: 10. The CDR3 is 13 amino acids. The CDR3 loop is CASSEGGRGEQYF. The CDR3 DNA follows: TGCGCCAGCTCCGAGGGCGGGAGAGGCGAGCAGTACTTC.

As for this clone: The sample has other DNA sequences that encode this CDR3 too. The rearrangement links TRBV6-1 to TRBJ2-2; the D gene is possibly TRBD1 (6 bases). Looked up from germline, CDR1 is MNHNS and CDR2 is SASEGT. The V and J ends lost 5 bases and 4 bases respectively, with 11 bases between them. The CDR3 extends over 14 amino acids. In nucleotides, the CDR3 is TGTGCCAGCAGTAGTGGGGGCTCCACCGGGGAGCTGTTTTTT. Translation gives CASSSGGSTGELFF.

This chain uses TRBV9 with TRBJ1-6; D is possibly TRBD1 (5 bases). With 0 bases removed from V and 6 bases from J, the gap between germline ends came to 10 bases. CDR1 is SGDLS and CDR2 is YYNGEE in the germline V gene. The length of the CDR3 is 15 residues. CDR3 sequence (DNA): TGTGCCAGCAGCGTAGTGGGGCGCGGTAATTCACCCCTCCACTTT. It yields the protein CASSVVGRGNSPLHF.

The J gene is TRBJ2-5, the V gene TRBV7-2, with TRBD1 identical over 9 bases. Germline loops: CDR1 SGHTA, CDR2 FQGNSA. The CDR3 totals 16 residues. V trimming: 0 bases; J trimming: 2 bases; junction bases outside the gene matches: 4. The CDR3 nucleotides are TGTGCCAGCAGCTTAGCACGACAGGGGGATCAAGAGACCCAGTACTTC. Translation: CASSLARQGDQETQYF.

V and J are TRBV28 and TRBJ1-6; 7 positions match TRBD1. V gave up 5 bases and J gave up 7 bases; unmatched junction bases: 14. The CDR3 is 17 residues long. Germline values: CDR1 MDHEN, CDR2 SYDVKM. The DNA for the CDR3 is TGTGCCAGCAGTCCCAAGACAGGGACCTTAGGAAATTCACCCCTCCACTTT. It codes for CASSPKTGTLGNSPLHF. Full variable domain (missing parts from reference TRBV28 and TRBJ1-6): DVKVTQSSRYLVKRTGEKVFLECVQDMDHENMFWYRQDPGLGLRLIYFSYDVKMKEKGDIPEGYSVSREKKERFSLILESASTNQTSMYLCASSPKTGTLGNSPLHFGNGTRLTVT.

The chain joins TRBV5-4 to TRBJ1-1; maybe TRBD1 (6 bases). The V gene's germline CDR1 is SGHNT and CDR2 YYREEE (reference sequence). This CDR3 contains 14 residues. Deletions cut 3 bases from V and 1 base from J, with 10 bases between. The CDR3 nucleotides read TGTGCCAGCAGCTCACCACAGGGGAACACTGAAGCTTTCTTT. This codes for CASSSPQGNTEAFF.

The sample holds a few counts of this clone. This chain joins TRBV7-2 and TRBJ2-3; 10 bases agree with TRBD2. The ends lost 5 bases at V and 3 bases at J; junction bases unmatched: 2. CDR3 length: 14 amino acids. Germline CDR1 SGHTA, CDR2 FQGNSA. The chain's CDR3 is CASSPGLATDTQYF. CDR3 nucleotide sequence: TGTGCCAGCAGCCCGGGACTAGCGACAGATACGCAGTATTTT.

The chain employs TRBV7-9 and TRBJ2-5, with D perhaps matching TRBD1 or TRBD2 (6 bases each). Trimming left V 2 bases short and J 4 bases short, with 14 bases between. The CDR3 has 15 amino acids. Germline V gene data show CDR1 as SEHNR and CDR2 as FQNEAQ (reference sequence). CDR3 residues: CASSLTSGGVETQYF. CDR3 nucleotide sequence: TGTGCCAGCAGCTTAACTTCCGGGGGCGTAGAGACCCAGTACTTC.

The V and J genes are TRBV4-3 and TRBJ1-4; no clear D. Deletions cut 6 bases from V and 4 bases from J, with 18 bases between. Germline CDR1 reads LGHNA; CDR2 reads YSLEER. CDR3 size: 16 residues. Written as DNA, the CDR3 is TGCGCCAGCAGTTCGAGTCCCCCACAGAGTAATGAAAAACTGTTTTTT. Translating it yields CASSSSPPQSNEKLFF.

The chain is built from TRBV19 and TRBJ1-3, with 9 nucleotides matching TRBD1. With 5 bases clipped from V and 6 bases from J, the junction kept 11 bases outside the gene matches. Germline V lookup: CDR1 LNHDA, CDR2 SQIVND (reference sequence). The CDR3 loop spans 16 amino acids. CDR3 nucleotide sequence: TGTGCCAGTAGTCAGTTCCTACAGGGGGCTGTAAACACCATATATTTT. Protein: CASSQFLQGAVNTIYF.

The CDR3 DNA is TGTGCCAGCAGTCCAAGAACTAGCACCAATGAGCAGTTCTTC. Translated, it gives CASSPRTSTNEQFF. The rearrangement uses TRBV6-5 and TRBJ2-1; a weak D match, TRBD2 (6 bases). Trimming pared 5 bases from V and 6 bases from J, leaving 14 bases between. In germline, CDR1 is MNHEY, CDR2 SVGAGI. This CDR3 is 14 amino acids long.

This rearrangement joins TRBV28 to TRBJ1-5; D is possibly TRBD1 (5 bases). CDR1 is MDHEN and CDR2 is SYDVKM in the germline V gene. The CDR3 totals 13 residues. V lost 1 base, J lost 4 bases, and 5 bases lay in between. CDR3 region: CASSLSGNQPQHF. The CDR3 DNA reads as TGTGCCAGCAGTTTATCAGGGAATCAGCCCCAGCATTTT.

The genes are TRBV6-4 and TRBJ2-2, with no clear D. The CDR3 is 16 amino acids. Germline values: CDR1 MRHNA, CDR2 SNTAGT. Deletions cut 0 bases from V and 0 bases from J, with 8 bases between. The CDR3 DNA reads TGTGCCAGCAGTGACTCGCAGACGTCGAACACCGGGGAGCTGTTTTTT. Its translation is CASSDSQTSNTGELFF.

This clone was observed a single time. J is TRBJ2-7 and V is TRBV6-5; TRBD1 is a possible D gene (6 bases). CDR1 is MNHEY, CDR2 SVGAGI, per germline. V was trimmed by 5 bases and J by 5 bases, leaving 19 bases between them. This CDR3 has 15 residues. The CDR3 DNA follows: TGTGCCAGCAGTCCTCGCAGGGGCAGTAGCGACGAGCAGTACTTC. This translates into CASSPRRGSSDEQYF.

CDR3 protein: CASSLVARRVGEQYF. The CDR3 region has the DNA TGTGCCAGCAGCTTGGTGGCGCGTCGTGTGGGCGAGCAGTACTTC. This rearrangement joins TRBV5-5 to TRBJ2-7; no reliable D call. CDR1 SGHKS and CDR2 YYEKEE come from the germline V gene (reference sequence). Trimming took 0 bases from V and 6 from J, leaving 16 bases between them. The CDR3 has 15 residues.

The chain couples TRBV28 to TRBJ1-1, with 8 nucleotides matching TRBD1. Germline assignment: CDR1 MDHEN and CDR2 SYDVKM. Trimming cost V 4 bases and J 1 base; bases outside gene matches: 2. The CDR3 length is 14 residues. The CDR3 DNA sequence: TGTGCCAGCAGTTGGGACAGGCGGAACACTGAAGCTTTCTTT. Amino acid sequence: CASSWDRRNTEAFF.

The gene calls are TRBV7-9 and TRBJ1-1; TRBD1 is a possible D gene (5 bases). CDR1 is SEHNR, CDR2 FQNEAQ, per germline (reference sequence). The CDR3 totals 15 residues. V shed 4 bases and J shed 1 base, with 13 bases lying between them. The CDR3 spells CASSSDGTGNTEAFF. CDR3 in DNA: TGTGCCAGCAGCTCTGACGGGACGGGGAACACTGAAGCTTTCTTT.